A single T cell receptor beta chain is shown here with its context. The V and J ends lost 4 bases and 3 bases, in that order; junction bases with no gene match: 4. The germline gives CDR1 SGHRS, CDR2 YFSETQ. This CDR3 is 15 amino acids long. The sample originates from a study of blood T cell repertoires in COVID-19. As for the study in general: The United States, Italy and Spain provided the acute and convalescent COVID-19 samples. T cells, B-cell-depleted T cells, or PBMCs provided the cDNA or gDNA that served as material.

Participants had their cohort set by participant-reported clinical history. What the recovered Cohort 3 donors had was two negative PCRs, clearance, or symptom resolution. Generated by immunoSEQ multiplex PCR, the TCRdb table keeps only in-frame clones and is missing some. The sample has around 150,000 clones; around 79% are singletons. The origin of this receptor is a man aged 45-60 years who had recovered from COVID-19. The rearrangement joins TRBV5-1 to TRBJ2-3; 11 nucleotides match TRBD2. What was sequenced was PBMCs or T cells enriched from blood (not recorded which). CDR3 sequence: CASSQLAGETDTQYF. In DNA, the CDR3 is TGCGCCAGCAGCCAACTAGCGGGAGAGACAGATACGCAGTATTTT.